Listed below are T cell receptor beta chains from one sample, sequenced in a study of blood T cell repertoires in COVID-19. The method was immunoSEQ multiplex PCR; TCRdb's version includes in-frame clones alone and lacks a portion of them. The table records around 100,000 clones, 80% to 90% of them present only once. Specimen: peripheral blood. The receptors derive from a woman older than 75 with acute or convalescent COVID-19. CDR3s include the opening cysteine and the closing phenylalanine or tryptophan. D genes are given only for firm matches.

v_gene	j_gene	d_gene	CDR3nt	CDR3aa
TRBV5-1	TRBJ2-7	NA	TGCGCCAGCAGCTTGACAGGGAACTCCTACGAGCAGTACTTC	CASSLTGNSYEQYF
TRBV24-1	TRBJ2-3	TRBD1	TGTGCCACCAGTGACCCGAGTCCCGGGACAGTCACAGATACGCAGTATTTT	CATSDPSPGTVTDTQYF
TRBV28	TRBJ1-2	NA	TGTGCCAGCAGCCCGGGGGGGGCGGGTAACTATGGCTACACCTTC	CASSPGGAGNYGYTF
TRBV28	TRBJ1-4	TRBD1	TGTGCCAGCAGTTTGCCCTTCCCGACAGGGGGCAATGAAAAACTGTTTTTT	CASSLPFPTGGNEKLFF
TRBV28	TRBJ1-5	TRBD1	TGTGCCAGCACCCAGGTGGGGACAGGAGTGAATCAGCCCCAGCATTTT	CASTQVGTGVNQPQHF
TRBV14	TRBJ2-3	NA	TGTGCCAGCAGCCGGGACTCCAATACGCAGTATTTT	CASSRDSNTQYF
TRBV5-6	TRBJ2-7	NA	TGTGCCAGCAGCCGCGGACACAGCTCCTACGAGCAGTACTTC	CASSRGHSSYEQYF
TRBV7-9	TRBJ2-1	NA	TGTGCCAGCAGCCCCTTTGAAGGGGTATTTCTCAATGAGCAGTTCTTC	CASSPFEGVFLNEQFF
TRBV3-1/TRBV3-2	TRBJ1-2	NA	TGTGCCAGCAGCCAGGGGACTTTAACCTCCTATGGCTACACCTTC	CASSQGTLTSYGYTF
TRBV10-1	TRBJ2-3	TRBD2	TGCGCCAGCAGTCCGTTTAGCGGGGGGCAATCCGTCACAGATACGCAGTATTTT	CASSPFSGGQSVTDTQYF
TRBV9	TRBJ1-4	NA	TGTGCCAGCAGCCCACTAACAACTAATGAAAAACTGTTTTTT	CASSPLTTNEKLFF
TRBV5-1	TRBJ2-3	TRBD1	TGCGCCAGCAGGACAGGGGGCAGAGATACGCAGTATTTT	CASRTGGRDTQYF
TRBV5-6	TRBJ2-1	TRBD2	TGTGCCAGCAGCCCCTTTCTAGCGGGGGGTTCTAATGAGCAGTTCTTC	CASSPFLAGGSNEQFF
TRBV18	TRBJ1-5	NA	TGTGCCAGCTCACCTAACAAAGACAATCAGCCCCAGCATTTT	CASSPNKDNQPQHF